The clone carrying this TCR beta chain was detected once. The target antigen is unknown. The CDR3 has 15 residues. Germline loops: CDR1 MNHNS, CDR2 SASEGT. V lost 3 bases to trimming and J lost 10 bases, with 16 bases between them. The method was immunoSEQ multiplex PCR; TCRdb's version includes in-frame clones alone and lacks a portion of them. The sample includes about 73,000 clones, around 67% of them seen just once. The sample belongs to a study of vaccination effects on CD4 cells after COVID-19. Scientists isolated CD4+ T cells after a roughly ten-day culture period ended. Two doses of BNT162b2 or mRNA-1273 vaccine were administered to participants.

The V call is TRBV6-1, the J call TRBJ1-6, with D perhaps TRBD1 (5 bases). The starting material was CD4+ T cells from PBMCs cultured without peptide, obtained after COVID-19 vaccination. The source is a human donor who received a COVID-19 vaccine. The CDR3 is CASSDRGFSTSPLHF. CDR3 coding DNA: TGTGCCAGCAGTGATAGGGGCTTCTCAACGTCACCCCTCCACTTT.